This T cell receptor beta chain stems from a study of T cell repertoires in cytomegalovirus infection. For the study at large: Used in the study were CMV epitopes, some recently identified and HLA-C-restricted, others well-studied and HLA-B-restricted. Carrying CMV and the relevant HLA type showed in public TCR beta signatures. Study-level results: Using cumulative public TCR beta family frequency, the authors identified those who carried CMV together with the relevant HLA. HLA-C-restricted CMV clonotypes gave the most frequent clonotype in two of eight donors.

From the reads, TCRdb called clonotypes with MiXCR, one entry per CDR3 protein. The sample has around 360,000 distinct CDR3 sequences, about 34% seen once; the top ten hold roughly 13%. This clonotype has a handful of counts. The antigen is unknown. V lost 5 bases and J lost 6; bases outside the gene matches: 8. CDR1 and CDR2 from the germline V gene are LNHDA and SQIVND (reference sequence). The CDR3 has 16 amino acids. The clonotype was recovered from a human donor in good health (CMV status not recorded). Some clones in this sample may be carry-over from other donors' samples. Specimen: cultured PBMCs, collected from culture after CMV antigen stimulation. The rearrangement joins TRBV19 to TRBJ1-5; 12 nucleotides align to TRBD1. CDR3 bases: TGTGCCAGTAGTGCTACGGGACAGGGGGCCGGTCAGCCCCAGCATTTT. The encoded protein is CASSATGQGAGQPQHF.